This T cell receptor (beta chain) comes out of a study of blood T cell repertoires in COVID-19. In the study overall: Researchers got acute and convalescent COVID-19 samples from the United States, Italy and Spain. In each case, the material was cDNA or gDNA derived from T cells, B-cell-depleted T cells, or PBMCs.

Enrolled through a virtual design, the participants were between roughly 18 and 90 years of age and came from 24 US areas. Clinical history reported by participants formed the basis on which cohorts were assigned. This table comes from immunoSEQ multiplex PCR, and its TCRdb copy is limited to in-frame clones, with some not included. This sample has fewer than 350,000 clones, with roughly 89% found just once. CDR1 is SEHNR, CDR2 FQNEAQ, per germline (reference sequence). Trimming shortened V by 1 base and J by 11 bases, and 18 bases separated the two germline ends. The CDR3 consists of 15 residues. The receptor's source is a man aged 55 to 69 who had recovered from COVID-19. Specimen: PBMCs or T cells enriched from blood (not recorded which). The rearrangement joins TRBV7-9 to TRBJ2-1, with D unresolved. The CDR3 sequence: CASSLGETPIYQQFF. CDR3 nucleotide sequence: TGTGCCAGCAGCTTAGGTGAGACACCCATCTATCAGCAGTTCTTC.